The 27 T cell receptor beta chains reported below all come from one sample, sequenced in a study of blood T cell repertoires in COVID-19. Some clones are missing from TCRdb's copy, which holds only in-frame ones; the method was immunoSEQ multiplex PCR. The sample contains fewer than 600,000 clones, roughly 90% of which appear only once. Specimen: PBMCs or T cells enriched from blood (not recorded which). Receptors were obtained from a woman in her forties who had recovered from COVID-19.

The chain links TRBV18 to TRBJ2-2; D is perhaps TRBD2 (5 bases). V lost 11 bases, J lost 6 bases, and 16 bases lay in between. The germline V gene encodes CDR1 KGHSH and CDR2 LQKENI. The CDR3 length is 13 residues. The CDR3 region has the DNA TGTGCCGCCCGGGGTTCTGAGGCCGGGGAGCTGTTTTTT. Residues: CAARGSEAGELFF.

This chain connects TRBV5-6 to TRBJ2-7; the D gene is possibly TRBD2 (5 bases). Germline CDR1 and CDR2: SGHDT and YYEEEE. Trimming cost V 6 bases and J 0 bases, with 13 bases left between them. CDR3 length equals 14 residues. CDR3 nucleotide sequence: TGTGCCAGCACCATTATGAGGGACTCCTACGAGCAGTACTTC. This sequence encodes CASTIMRDSYEQYF.

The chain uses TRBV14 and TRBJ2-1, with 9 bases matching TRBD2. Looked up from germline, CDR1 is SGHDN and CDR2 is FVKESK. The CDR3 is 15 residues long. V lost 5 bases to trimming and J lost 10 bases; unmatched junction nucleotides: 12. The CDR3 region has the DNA TGTGCCAGCAGCAGGATCCTAGCGGGATCAGAGGAGCAGTTCTTC. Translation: CASSRILAGSEEQFF.

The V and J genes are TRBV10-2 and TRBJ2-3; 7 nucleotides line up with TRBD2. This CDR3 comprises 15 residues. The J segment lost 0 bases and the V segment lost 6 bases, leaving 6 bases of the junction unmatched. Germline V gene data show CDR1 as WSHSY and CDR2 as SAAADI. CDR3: CASRGDYPSTDTQYF. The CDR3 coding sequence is TGCGCCAGCAGGGGGGACTACCCTAGCACAGATACGCAGTATTTT.

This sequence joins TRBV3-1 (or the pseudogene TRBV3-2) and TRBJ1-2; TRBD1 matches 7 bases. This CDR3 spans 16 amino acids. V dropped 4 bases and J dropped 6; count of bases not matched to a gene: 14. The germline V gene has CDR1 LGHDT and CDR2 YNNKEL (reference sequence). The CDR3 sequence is CASSRDSVAGGHGYTF. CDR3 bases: TGTGCCAGCAGCCGAGATTCCGTAGCAGGGGGACATGGCTACACCTTC.

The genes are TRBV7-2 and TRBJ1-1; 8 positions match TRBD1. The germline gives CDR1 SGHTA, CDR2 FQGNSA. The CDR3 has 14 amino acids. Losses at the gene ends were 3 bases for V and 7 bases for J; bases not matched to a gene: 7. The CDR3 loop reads CASSFSSGGIEAFF. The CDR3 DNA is TGTGCCAGCAGCTTTTCGTCAGGGGGCATTGAAGCTTTCTTT. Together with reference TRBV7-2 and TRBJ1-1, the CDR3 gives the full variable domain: GAGVSQSPSNKVTEKGKDVELRCDPISGHTALYWYRQSLGQGLEFLIYFQGNSAPDKSGLPSDRFSAERTGGSVSTLTIQRTQQEDSAVYLCASSFSSGGIEAFFGQGTRLTVV.

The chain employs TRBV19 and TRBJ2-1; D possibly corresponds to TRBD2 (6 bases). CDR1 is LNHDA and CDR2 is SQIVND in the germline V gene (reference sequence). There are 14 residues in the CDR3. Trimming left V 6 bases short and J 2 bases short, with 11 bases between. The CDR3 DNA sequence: TGTGCCAGTAGAAACGGGAGAGCCTACAATGAGCAGTTCTTC. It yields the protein CASRNGRAYNEQFF.

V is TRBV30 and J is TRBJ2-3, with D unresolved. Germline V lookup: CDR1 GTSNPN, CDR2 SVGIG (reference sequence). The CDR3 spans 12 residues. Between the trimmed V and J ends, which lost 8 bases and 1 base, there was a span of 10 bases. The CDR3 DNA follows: TGTGCCGTTAGCCCCGGCACAGATACGCAGTATTTT. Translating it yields CAVSPGTDTQYF.

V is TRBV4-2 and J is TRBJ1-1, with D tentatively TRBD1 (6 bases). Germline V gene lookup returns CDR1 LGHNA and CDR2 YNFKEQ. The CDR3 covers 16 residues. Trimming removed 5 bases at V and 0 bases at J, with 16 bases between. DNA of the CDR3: TGTGCCAGCAGCGCAAGCTTACAGGGAATGAACACTGAAGCTTTCTTT. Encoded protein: CASSASLQGMNTEAFF.

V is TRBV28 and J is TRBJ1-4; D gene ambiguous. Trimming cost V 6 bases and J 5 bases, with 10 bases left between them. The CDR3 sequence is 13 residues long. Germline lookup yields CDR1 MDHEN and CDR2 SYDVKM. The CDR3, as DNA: TGTGCCAGCAGGCGGGAAGGAAATGAAAAACTGTTTTTT. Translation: CASRREGNEKLFF.

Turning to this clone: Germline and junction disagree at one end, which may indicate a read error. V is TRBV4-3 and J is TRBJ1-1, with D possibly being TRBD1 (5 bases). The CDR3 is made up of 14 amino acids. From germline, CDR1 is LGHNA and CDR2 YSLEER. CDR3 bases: TGCGCCAGCAGACAAGCAGGGCGGGGGACTGAAGCTTTCTTT. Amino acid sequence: CASRQAGRGTEAFF.

The CDR3 is CASIFRDSSYEQYF. The CDR3 DNA reads as TGTGCCAGCATTTTCCGGGACTCCTCCTACGAGCAGTACTTC. J is TRBJ2-7 and V is TRBV6-5; possible D gene TRBD2, 6 bases. The germline gives CDR1 MNHEY, CDR2 SVGAGI. CDR3 size: 14 residues. Trimming cost V 7 bases and J 0 bases, with 13 bases left between them.

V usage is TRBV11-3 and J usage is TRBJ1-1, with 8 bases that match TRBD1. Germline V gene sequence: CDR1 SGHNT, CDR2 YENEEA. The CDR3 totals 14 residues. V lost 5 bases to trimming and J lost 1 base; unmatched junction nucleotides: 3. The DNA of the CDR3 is TGTGCCAGCAGCCCAGGGGGCCCGAACACTGAAGCTTTCTTT. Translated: CASSPGGPNTEAFF.

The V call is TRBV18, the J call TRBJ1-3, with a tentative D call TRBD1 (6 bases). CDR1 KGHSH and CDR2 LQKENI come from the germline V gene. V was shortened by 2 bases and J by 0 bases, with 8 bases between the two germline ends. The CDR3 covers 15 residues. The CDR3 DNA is TGTGCCAGCTCACCAACAGGGTCCTCTGGAAACACCATATATTTT. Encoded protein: CASSPTGSSGNTIYF.

This CDR3 reads CASSFESSGRLGYEQYF. The CDR3 coding sequence is TGCGCCAGCAGCTTCGAGTCGAGCGGGAGGTTAGGTTACGAGCAGTACTTC. V is TRBV5-1 and J is TRBJ2-7; 9 nucleotides align to TRBD2. CDR3 size: 17 residues. Germline CDR1 reads SGHRS; CDR2 reads YFSETQ. V gave up 2 bases and J gave up 4 bases; unmatched junction bases: 13. The full variable domain, with the rest looked up from reference TRBV5-1 and TRBJ2-7, is KAGVTQTPRYLIKTRGQQVTLSCSPISGHRSVSWYQQTPGQGLQFLFEYFSETQRNKGNFPGRFSGRQFSNSRSEMNVSTLELGDSALYLCASSFESSGRLGYEQYFGPGTRLTVT.

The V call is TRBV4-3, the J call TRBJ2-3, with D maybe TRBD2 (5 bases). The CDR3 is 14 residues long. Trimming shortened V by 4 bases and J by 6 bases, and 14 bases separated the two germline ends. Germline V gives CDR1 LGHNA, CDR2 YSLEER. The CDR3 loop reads CASSPLGSHDTQYF. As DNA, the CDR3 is TGCGCCAGCAGCCCCCTAGGGAGCCATGATACGCAGTATTTT.

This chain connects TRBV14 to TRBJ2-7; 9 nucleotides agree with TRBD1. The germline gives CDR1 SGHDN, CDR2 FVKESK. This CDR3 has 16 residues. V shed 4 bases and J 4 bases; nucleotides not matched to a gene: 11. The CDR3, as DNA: TGTGCCAGCAGCCTAAAGGGGGGGACAGGGTTATACGAGCAGTACTTC. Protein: CASSLKGGTGLYEQYF.

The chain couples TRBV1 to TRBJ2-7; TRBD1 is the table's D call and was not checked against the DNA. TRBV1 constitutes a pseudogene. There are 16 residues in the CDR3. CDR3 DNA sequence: TGCACCAGCAGCCAAGAGCCGGGACAGGGCGGCTACGAGCAGTACTTC. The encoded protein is CTSSQEPGQGGYEQYF.

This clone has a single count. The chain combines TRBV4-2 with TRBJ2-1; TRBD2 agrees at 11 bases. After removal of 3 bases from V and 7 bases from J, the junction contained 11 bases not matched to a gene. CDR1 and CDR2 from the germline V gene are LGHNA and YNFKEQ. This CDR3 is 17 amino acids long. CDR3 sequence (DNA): TGTGCCAGCAGCCAGGTTGATACTAGCGGGAGTTGGAATGAGCAGTTCTTC. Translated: CASSQVDTSGSWNEQFF.

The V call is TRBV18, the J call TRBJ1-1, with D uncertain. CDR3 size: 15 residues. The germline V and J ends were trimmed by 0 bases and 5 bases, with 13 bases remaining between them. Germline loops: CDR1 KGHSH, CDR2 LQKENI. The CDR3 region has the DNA TGTGCCAGCTCACCACCGAAGGGAGGAAGAACTGAAGCTTTCTTT. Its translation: CASSPPKGGRTEAFF.

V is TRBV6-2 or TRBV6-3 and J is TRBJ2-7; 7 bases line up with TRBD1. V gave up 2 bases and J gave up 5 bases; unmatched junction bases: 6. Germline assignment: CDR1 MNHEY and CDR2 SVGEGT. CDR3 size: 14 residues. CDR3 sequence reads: CASSYQTGKDEQYF. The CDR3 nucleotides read TGTGCCAGCAGTTACCAGACAGGGAAGGACGAGCAGTACTTC.

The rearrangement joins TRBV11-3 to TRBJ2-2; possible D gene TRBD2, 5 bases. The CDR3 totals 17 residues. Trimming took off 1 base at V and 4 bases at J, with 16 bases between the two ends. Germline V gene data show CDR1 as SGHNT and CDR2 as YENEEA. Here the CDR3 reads CASSLVGGETLTGELFF. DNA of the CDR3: TGTGCCAGCAGCTTAGTAGGAGGAGAAACTCTCACCGGGGAGCTGTTTTTT.

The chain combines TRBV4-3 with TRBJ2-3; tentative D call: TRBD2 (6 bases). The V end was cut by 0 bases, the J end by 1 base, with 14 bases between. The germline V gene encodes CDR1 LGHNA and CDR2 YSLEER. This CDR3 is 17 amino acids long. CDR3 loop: CASSQEGSGFRTDTQYF. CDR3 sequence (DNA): TGCGCCAGCAGCCAAGAAGGAAGCGGGTTTCGCACAGATACGCAGTATTTT.

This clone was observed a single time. In DNA, the CDR3 is TGTGCCAGCAGCTTAGAGGGTATAGCGAGTGTAGAGCAGTACTTC. Encoded protein: CASSLEGIASVEQYF. The V call is TRBV7-2, the J call TRBJ2-7; tentative D call: TRBD2 (5 bases). The germline V and J ends were trimmed by 1 base and 7 bases, with 17 bases remaining between them. This CDR3 contains 15 residues. Germline V CDR1 and CDR2: SGHTA, FQGNSA.

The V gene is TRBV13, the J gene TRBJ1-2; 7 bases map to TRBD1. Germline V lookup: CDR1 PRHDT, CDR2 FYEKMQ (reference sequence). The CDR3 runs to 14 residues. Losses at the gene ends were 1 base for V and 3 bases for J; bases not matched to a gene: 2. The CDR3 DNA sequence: TGTGCCAGCAGCTTAGCGGACAGGTACTATGGCTACACCTTC. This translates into CASSLADRYYGYTF.

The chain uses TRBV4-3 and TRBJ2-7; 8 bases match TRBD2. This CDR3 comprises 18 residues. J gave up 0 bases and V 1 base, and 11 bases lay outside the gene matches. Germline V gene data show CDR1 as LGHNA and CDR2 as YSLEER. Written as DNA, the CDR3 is TGCGCCAGCAGCCAAGTAATTAGTACTAGCGGATTCTCCTACGAGCAGTACTTC. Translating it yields CASSQVISTSGFSYEQYF.

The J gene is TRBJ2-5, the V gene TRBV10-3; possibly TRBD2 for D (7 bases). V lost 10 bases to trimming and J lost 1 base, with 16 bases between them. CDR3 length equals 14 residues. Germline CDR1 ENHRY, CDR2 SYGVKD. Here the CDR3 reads CATGEGDFQETQYF. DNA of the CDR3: TGTGCCACCGGGGAGGGGGACTTCCAAGAGACCCAGTACTTC.